The sequence of this TCR beta chain was determined in a study of T cell changes during pregnancy in multiple sclerosis. Germline V CDR1 and CDR2: SNHLY, FYNNEI. The CDR3 consists of 15 residues. The V gene lost 7 bases and the J gene lost 5 bases, with 17 bases spanning the gap. Produced via immunoSEQ multiplex PCR; TCRdb's table is partial and in-frame only. The sample gives about 60,000 clones, 90% to 95% of which show up once; 0.7% to 1% is in the top ten. This sample comprised peripheral blood, obtained in the first trimester of pregnancy. The chain carries TRBV2 and TRBJ2-2; maybe TRBD2 (5 bases). This clonotype originated in a female donor with multiple sclerosis, enrolled in a pregnancy study. The CDR3 DNA sequence: TGTGCCAGCACTCCCCTTCCTACGGGGACCGGGGAGCTGTTTTTT. This gives the protein CASTPLPTGTGELFF.